The 27 T cell receptor beta chains presented below share a single source sample, sequenced in a study of T-cell memory formation after mild COVID-19. TCRdb recomputed calls from the 5' RACE reads with MiXCR, one row per CDR3 protein. The profile shows 540,000 or so distinct CDR3 sequences, roughly 22% of them singletons. Sequencing was done on a sample of PBMCs or a T cell subset sorted from them (not recorded which). These receptors were taken from an adult woman who had mild COVID-19 (a few samples of this study predate the infection). Cell type and time point are not known.

This chain links TRBV11-3 with TRBJ2-3, with D tentatively TRBD2 (6 bases). The CDR3 sequence is 18 residues long. The ends were cut back, 3 bases at V and 1 base at J, with 20 bases in the middle. Per germline, CDR1 SGHNT and CDR2 YENEEA. This CDR3 is CASSLQIGTLEGTDTQYF. The CDR3 nucleotides read TGTGCCAGCAGCTTGCAAATCGGGACTCTCGAAGGCACAGATACGCAGTATTTT.

This clonotype was seen more than once but under ten times. This sequence joins TRBV19 and TRBJ2-5; 9 bases are a match to TRBD2. This CDR3 region has 16 residues. Germline CDR1 is LNHDA and CDR2 is SQIVND (reference sequence). J gave up 2 bases and V 3 bases, and 7 bases lay outside the gene matches. CDR3 nucleotide sequence: TGTGCCAGTAGTATGTGGGCTAGCGGGGATCAAGAGACCCAGTACTTC. Its translation: CASSMWASGDQETQYF.

This chain links TRBV4-3 with TRBJ1-2; TRBD1 is a possible D gene (5 bases). V was shortened by 0 bases and J by 3 bases, with 11 bases between the two germline ends. In germline, CDR1 is LGHNA, CDR2 YSLEER. This CDR3 comprises 15 residues. The CDR3 coding sequence is TGCGCCAGCAGCCAAGAGGTACGACAGCACTATGGCTACACCTTC. It yields the protein CASSQEVRQHYGYTF.

The chain is built from TRBV27 and TRBJ2-7, with D perhaps matching TRBD1 or TRBD2 (6 bases each). The CDR3 extends over 13 amino acids. Germline CDR1 MNHEY, CDR2 SMNVEV (reference sequence). V was shortened by 4 bases and J by 13 bases, with 20 bases between the two germline ends. The CDR3 nucleotides are TGTGCCAGCAGTTCAAGGGGGGTCATGGGCACCTACTTC. Translation gives CASSSRGVMGTYF.

This clonotype was seen more than once but under ten times. This chain joins TRBV10-3 and TRBJ1-2, with 9 nucleotides matching TRBD1. The V gene end was trimmed by 4 bases and the J gene end by 4 bases; junction bases not matched to a gene: 1. The CDR3 consists of 13 residues. Germline V gene sequence: CDR1 ENHRY, CDR2 SYGVKD. The CDR3 nucleotides read TGTGCCATCAGTGCGACAGGGGGCTATGGCTACACCTTC. This translates into CAISATGGYGYTF.

The chain combines TRBV5-1 with TRBJ2-7; D is perhaps TRBD1 (6 bases). The V gene's germline CDR1 is SGHRS and CDR2 YFSETQ. The CDR3 has 15 amino acids. V shed 4 bases and J shed 0 bases, with 14 bases lying between them. For the CDR3, the DNA is TGCGCCAGCAGCCGCGATCCAGGGGACTCCTACGAGCAGTACTTC. Amino acids: CASSRDPGDSYEQYF.

CDR3: CASSLVQGSTGELFF. The CDR3 nucleotides are TGCGCCAGCAGCTTGGTACAGGGATCCACCGGGGAGCTGTTTTTT. The chain couples TRBV5-1 to TRBJ2-2, with D maybe TRBD1 (6 bases). Germline V gene lookup returns CDR1 SGHRS and CDR2 YFSETQ. The V end was cut by 0 bases, the J end by 4 bases, with 10 bases between. The CDR3 covers 15 residues.

V is TRBV12-3 or TRBV12-4 and J is TRBJ1-2; 7 bases align to TRBD1. The CDR3 loop spans 12 amino acids. J was trimmed by 8 bases and V by 7 bases; bases with no gene match: 7. The CDR3 loop is CASTDRASGYTF. CDR3 in DNA: TGTGCCAGCACCGACAGGGCAAGCGGCTACACCTTC.

A few counts support this clonotype. V and J are TRBV24-1 and TRBJ2-6; D unresolved. CDR1 and CDR2 from the germline V gene are KGHDR and SFDVKD. V shed 6 bases and J shed 0 bases, with 20 bases lying between them. CDR3 length: 19 amino acids. The CDR3 DNA is TGTGCCACCAGTTCGCCACCACTTCAGGTATCCTCTGGGGCCAACGTCCTGACTTTC. It specifies CATSSPPLQVSSGANVLTF.

This chain connects TRBV5-1 to TRBJ2-3; D is possibly TRBD1 (5 bases). Germline V gene sequence: CDR1 SGHRS, CDR2 YFSETQ. The CDR3 is made up of 15 amino acids. Trimming stripped 0 bases from V and 2 bases from J, with 10 bases between. The CDR3, as DNA: TGCGCCAGCAGCTTGGGGGCGACAGACACAGATACGCAGTATTTT. Its protein product is CASSLGATDTDTQYF.

This chain uses TRBV24-1 with TRBJ2-2; 7 bases match TRBD1. The CDR3 runs 17 residues. The germline gives CDR1 KGHDR, CDR2 SFDVKD. J was trimmed by 3 bases and V by 3 bases; bases with no gene match: 9. The CDR3 reads CATSDETGFGDTGELFF. CDR3 nucleotide sequence: TGTGCCACCAGTGATGAGACAGGGTTCGGGGACACCGGGGAGCTGTTTTTT.

The chain carries TRBV3-1 and TRBJ2-3; weak D call: TRBD2 (7 bases). Germline assignment: CDR1 LGHDT and CDR2 YNNKEL (reference sequence). The V and J ends lost 3 bases and 0 bases respectively, with 13 bases between them. The CDR3 sequence is 16 residues long. The CDR3 here is CASSHTGGFSTDTQYF. The CDR3 nucleotides are TGTGCCAGCAGCCATACGGGGGGCTTTAGCACAGATACGCAGTATTTT.

This clonotype was found many times. This chain links TRBV7-8 with TRBJ2-7, with D possibly matching TRBD2 (6 bases). This CDR3 has 13 amino acids. Germline-derived CDR1 and CDR2 are SGHVS and FQNEAQ. V gave up 7 bases and J gave up 3 bases, with 13 bases separating them. The CDR3 is CASTTLGGYEQYF. The CDR3 DNA follows: TGTGCCAGCACCACCCTGGGAGGCTACGAGCAGTACTTC.

The rearrangement joins TRBV24-1 to TRBJ2-7; D is unresolved. Germline assignment: CDR1 KGHDR and CDR2 SFDVKD. The CDR3 sequence is 12 residues long. With 8 bases removed from V and 1 base from J, the gap between germline ends came to 8 bases. The CDR3 loop is CATKAVSYEQYF. CDR3 DNA: TGTGCCACCAAGGCAGTTTCCTACGAGCAGTACTTC.

The sample holds many counts of this clonotype. The J gene is TRBJ2-1, the V gene TRBV7-2, with TRBD2 matching over 9 bases. CDR1 is SGHTA, CDR2 FQGNSA, per germline. J gave up 2 bases and V 1 base, and 3 bases lay outside the gene matches. The CDR3 length is 16 residues. CDR3 nucleotides: TGTGCCAGCAGCTTAGGTGCTAGCGGGACCTACAATGAGCAGTTCTTC. Translation: CASSLGASGTYNEQFF.

The chain carries TRBV7-2 and TRBJ2-1, with 8 nucleotides matching TRBD2. Germline V gene data show CDR1 as SGHTA and CDR2 as FQGNSA. There are 14 residues in the CDR3. Trimming removed 0 bases from V and 7 bases from J; junction bases left unmatched: 2. The CDR3 region has the DNA TGTGCCAGCAGCTTAGCACTAGCGGAGAATGAGCAGTTCTTC. It yields the protein CASSLALAENEQFF.

This clonotype has more than one count but fewer than ten. V gene TRBV18 combines with J gene TRBJ1-1, with D uncertain. The V and J ends lost 2 bases and 5 bases respectively, with 12 bases between them. Germline assignment: CDR1 KGHSH and CDR2 LQKENI. The CDR3 runs 14 residues. The CDR3 DNA reads as TGTGCCAGCTCACCAGGGCAGGTGGGGACTGAAGCTTTCTTT. Translating gives CASSPGQVGTEAFF.

V usage is TRBV28 and J usage is TRBJ1-2; weak D call: TRBD1 (6 bases). V was clipped by 7 bases and J by 3 bases, with 18 bases between them. This CDR3 is built from 15 residues. Germline values: CDR1 MDHEN, CDR2 SYDVKM. The CDR3 protein is CASTSGGGTHYGYTF. The CDR3 DNA follows: TGTGCCAGCACCTCCGGCGGGGGCACTCACTATGGCTACACCTTC.

In this sample, this clonotype turned up many times. The V call is TRBV3-1, the J call TRBJ1-6, with D maybe TRBD1 (6 bases). CDR1 and CDR2 from the germline V gene are LGHDT and YNNKEL (reference sequence). The V gene lost 1 base and the J gene lost 7 bases, with 17 bases spanning the gap. The CDR3 totals 17 residues. CDR3 sequence (DNA): TGTGCCAGCAGCCAAGCGGCCAGCAGGGGATCGAATTCACCCCTCCACTTT. Protein sequence: CASSQAASRGSNSPLHF.

The chain links TRBV2 to TRBJ1-4, with TRBD1 as a possible D gene (6 bases). The CDR3 has 16 amino acids. Germline-derived CDR1 and CDR2 are SNHLY and FYNNEI. V was clipped by 5 bases and J by 2 bases, with 15 bases between them. The CDR3 sequence: CASSPGTGPTNEKLFF. Written as DNA, the CDR3 is TGTGCCAGCAGTCCCGGTACAGGGCCCACTAATGAAAAACTGTTTTTT.

DNA for the CDR3: TGTGCCAGCTCACCGGTGACAGTTACTAATGAAAAACTGTTTTTT. Its translation: CASSPVTVTNEKLFF. This chain connects TRBV18 to TRBJ1-4; weak D call: TRBD1 (5 bases). This CDR3 comprises 15 residues. V shed 3 bases and J shed 2 bases, with 10 bases lying between them. Germline CDR1 is KGHSH and CDR2 is LQKENI.

In DNA, the CDR3 is TGCGCCAGCATGTCAGGGAACTCTGCAACTAATGAAAAACTGTTTTTT. The encoded protein is CASMSGNSATNEKLFF. The chain carries TRBV5-1 and TRBJ1-4, with D possibly matching TRBD1 (5 bases). CDR3 length equals 16 residues. The germline gives CDR1 SGHRS, CDR2 YFSETQ. The germline V and J ends were trimmed by 6 bases and 0 bases, with 15 bases remaining between them.

The V call is TRBV6-2 or TRBV6-3, the J call TRBJ2-7; D unclear. This CDR3 has 14 residues. The V end was cut by 2 bases, the J end by 5 bases, with 13 bases between. Germline CDR1 is MNHEY and CDR2 is SVGEGT. The CDR3 nucleotides are TGTGCCAGCAGTTACCGGACGGTAGCCGACGAGCAGTACTTC. The encoded protein is CASSYRTVADEQYF.

The chain uses TRBV15 and TRBJ2-4; D call uncertain. CDR1 is LNHNV, CDR2 YYDKDF, per germline (reference sequence). V gave up 2 bases and J gave up 5 bases, with 7 bases separating them. CDR3 length: 13 amino acids. CDR3 bases: TGTGCCACCAGCAGACCCTGGGAAAACATTCAGTACTTC. Translated, it gives CATSRPWENIQYF.

J is TRBJ1-1 and V is TRBV6-2 or TRBV6-3, with 10 positions matching TRBD1. The CDR3 totals 13 residues. Looked up from germline, CDR1 is MNHEY and CDR2 is SVGEGT. V was pared by 6 bases and J by 11 bases, with 9 bases of the junction left unmatched. The CDR3 loop is CASRIGTGVRAFF. DNA of the CDR3: TGTGCCAGCAGAATCGGGACAGGGGTCCGGGCTTTCTTT.

This clonotype came up many times. V usage is TRBV2 and J usage is TRBJ1-4; D may be TRBD1 (5 bases). Per the germline V gene, CDR1 is SNHLY and CDR2 is FYNNEI. CDR3 size: 14 residues. V shed 5 bases and J shed 8 bases, with 15 bases lying between them. CDR3 sequence (DNA): TGTGCCAGCAGTAGACAGCGCTACGGCGAAAAACTGTTTTTT. This gives the protein CASSRQRYGEKLFF. Looking up the rest from reference TRBV2 and TRBJ1-4 gives the full variable domain: EPEVTQTPSHQVTQMGQEVILRCVPISNHLYFYWYRQILGQKVEFLVSFYNNEISEKSEIFDDQFSVERPDGSNFTLKIRSTKLEDSAMYFCASSRQRYGEKLFFGSGTQLSVL.

The chain joins TRBV6-5 to TRBJ1-1; D is possibly TRBD1 (5 bases). The CDR3 sequence is 15 residues long. V was shortened by 4 bases and J by 1 base, with 13 bases between the two germline ends. Per the germline V gene, CDR1 is MNHEY and CDR2 is SVGAGI. The CDR3 reads CASSSRFGGNTEAFF. The CDR3 bases are TGTGCCAGCAGTTCCCGATTCGGGGGGAACACTGAAGCTTTCTTT.